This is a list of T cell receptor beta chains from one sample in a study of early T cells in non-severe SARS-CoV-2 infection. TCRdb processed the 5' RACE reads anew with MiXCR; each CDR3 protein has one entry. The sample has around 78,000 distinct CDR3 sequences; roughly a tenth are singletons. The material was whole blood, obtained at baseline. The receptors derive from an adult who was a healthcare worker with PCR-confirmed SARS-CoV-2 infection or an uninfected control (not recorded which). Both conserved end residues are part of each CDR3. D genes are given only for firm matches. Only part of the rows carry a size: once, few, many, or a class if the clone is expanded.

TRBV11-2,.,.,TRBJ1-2,CASSLAPGGYGYTF,TGTGCCAGCAGCTTAGCGCCCGGTGGCTATGGCTACACCTTC
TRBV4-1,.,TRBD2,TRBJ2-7,CASSQASGLYEQYF,TGCGCCAGCAGCCAGGCTAGCGGGTTATACGAGCAGTACTTC
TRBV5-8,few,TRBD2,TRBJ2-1,CASSLGLAGTNEQFF,TGTGCCAGCAGCTTGGGACTAGCGGGGACCAATGAGCAGTTCTTC
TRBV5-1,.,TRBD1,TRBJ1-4,CASSLAGRGLRATNEKLFF,TGCGCCAGCAGCTTGGCCGGCAGGGGGCTTCGTGCAACTAATGAAAAACTGTTTTTT
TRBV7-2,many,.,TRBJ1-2,CASSLMGGGNGYTF,TGTGCCAGCAGCTTAATGGGCGGGGGAAATGGCTACACCTTC
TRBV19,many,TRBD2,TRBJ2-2,CASSKLAGWNTGELFF,TGTGCCAGTAGTAAACTAGCGGGATGGAACACCGGGGAGCTGTTTTTT
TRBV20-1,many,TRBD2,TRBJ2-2,CSARPVAGLDTGELFF,TGCAGTGCTAGACCAGTAGCGGGTTTGGACACCGGGGAGCTGTTTTTT
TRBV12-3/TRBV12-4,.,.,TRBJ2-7,CASSFRVGSYEQYF,TGTGCCAGCAGTTTTAGGGTTGGGTCCTACGAGCAGTACTTC
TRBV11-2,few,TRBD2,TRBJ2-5,CASSPSGGETQYF,TGTGCCAGCAGCCCCAGCGGGGGAGAGACCCAGTACTTC
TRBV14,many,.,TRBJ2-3,CASSQITGFPEGTQYF,TGTGCCAGCAGCCAAATCACGGGGTTCCCGGAGGGTACGCAGTATTTT
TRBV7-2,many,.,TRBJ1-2,CASSPRGDGNYGYTF,TGTGCCAGCAGCCCGCGGGGGGATGGGAACTATGGCTACACCTTC
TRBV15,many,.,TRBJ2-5,CATSRQGNSVETQYF,TGTGCCACCAGCAGACAGGGGAATTCTGTCGAGACCCAGTACTTC
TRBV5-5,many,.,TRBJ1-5,CASSLFYRGAINQPQHF,TGTGCCAGCAGCTTATTCTATCGGGGGGCAATCAATCAGCCCCAGCATTTT
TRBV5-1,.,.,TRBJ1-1,CASSTTANTEAFF,TGCGCCAGCAGCACGACAGCGAACACTGAAGCTTTCTTT
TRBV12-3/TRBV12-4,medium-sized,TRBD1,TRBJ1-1,CASTLGQGATEAFF,TGTGCCAGCACCCTCGGACAGGGGGCAACTGAAGCTTTCTTT
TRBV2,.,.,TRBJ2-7,CASSDYRPYEQYF,TGTGCCAGCAGTGACTACAGACCCTACGAGCAGTACTTC
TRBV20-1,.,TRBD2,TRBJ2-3,CSARDPRRASGITDTQYF,TGCAGTGCTAGAGACCCCCGGCGGGCTAGCGGGATCACAGATACGCAGTATTTT
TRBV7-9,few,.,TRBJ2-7,CASSFRTGEQYF,TGTGCCAGCAGCTTCCGGACGGGAGAGCAGTACTTC
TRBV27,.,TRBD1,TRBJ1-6,CASSPRTGARNSPLHF,TGTGCCAGCAGTCCAAGGACAGGGGCGCGGAATTCACCCCTCCACTTT
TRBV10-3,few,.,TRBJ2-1,CAISEFKGGGVREQFF,TGTGCCATCAGTGAGTTTAAGGGCGGTGGGGTCCGCGAGCAGTTCTTC
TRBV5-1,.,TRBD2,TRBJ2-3,CASSTGTSGTDTQYF,TGCGCCAGCAGCACCGGGACTAGCGGCACAGATACGCAGTATTTT
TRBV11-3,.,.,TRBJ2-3,CASSLGGTVRTDTQYF,TGTGCCAGCAGCTTAGGGGGGACTGTTCGCACAGATACGCAGTATTTT
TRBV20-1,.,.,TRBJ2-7,CSARRAEYEQYF,TGCAGTGCTAGACGGGCAGAGTACGAGCAGTACTTC
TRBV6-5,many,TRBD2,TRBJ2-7,CASSYLRSSGVFAYEQYF,TGTGCCAGCAGTTACTTAAGAAGCAGCGGGGTTTTTGCCTACGAGCAGTACTTC
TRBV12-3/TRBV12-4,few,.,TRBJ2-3,CASTIPSGLDTQYF,TGTGCCAGCACCATCCCTTCTGGCTTGGATACGCAGTATTTT
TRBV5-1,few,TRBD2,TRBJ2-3,CASSHPAGGPTDTQYF,TGCGCCAGCAGCCACCCAGCGGGGGGGCCTACAGATACGCAGTATTTT
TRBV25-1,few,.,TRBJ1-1,CASSEAWNTEAFF,TGTGCCAGCAGTGAGGCCTGGAACACTGAAGCTTTCTTT
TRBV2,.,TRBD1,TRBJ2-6,CASTGQGTGANVLTF,TGTGCCAGCACCGGACAGGGAACTGGGGCCAACGTCCTGACTTTC
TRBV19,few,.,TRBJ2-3,CASSPYPGLSTDTQYF,TGTGCCAGTAGTCCATACCCGGGACTCTCCACAGATACGCAGTATTTT